The clone carrying this T cell receptor beta chain was counted only a few times. Its antigen remains unidentified. J gave up 5 bases and V 7 bases, and 13 bases lay outside the gene matches. The CDR3 totals 16 residues. Germline CDR1 LGHDT, CDR2 YNNKEL (reference sequence). This specimen belongs to a study of T cell repertoires in cytomegalovirus infection. General observations from the study: Predominance within the ex vivo response was attributable to HLA-C-restricted CMV-specific TCR beta clonotypes. Cumulative frequency (of public TCR beta family members) identified carriers of CMV plus the relevant HLA.

TCRdb re-called the reads through MiXCR, storing one row per CDR3 protein. Here the sample spans about 89,000 distinct CDR3 sequences, about 29% being singletons. J is TRBJ2-1 and V is TRBV3-1; TRBD2 agrees at 8 bases. This sample comprised CD8+ T cells from cultured PBMCs, obtained from culture after CMV antigen stimulation. The clonotype was recovered from a human donor in good health (CMV status not recorded). Some clones in this sample may be carry-over from other donors' samples. The CDR3 bases are TGTGCCAGCACCCCAGGAGCGGGGGTGTCGAACAATGAGCAGTTCTTC. It specifies CASTPGAGVSNNEQFF.